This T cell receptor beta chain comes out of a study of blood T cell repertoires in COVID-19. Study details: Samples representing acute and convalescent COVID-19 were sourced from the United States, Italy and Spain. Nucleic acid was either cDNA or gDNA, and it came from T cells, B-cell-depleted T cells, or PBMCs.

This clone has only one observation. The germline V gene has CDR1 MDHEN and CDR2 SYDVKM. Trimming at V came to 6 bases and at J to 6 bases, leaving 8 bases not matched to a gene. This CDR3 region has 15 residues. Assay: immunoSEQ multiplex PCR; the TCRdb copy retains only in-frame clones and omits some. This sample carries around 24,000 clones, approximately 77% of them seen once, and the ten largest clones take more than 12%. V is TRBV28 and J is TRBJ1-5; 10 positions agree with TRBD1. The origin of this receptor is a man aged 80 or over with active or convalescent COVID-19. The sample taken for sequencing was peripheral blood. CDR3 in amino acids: CASSQAGQGIQPQHF. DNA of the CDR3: TGTGCCAGCAGCCAAGCGGGACAGGGGATTCAGCCCCAGCATTTT.